A single sample is the source of the 5 T cell receptor beta chains below, sequenced in a study of cytomegalovirus exposure and HLA in healthy donors. PCR used 60 Vbeta primers and 13 Jbeta primers. Sequenced by immunoSEQ multiplex PCR; TCRdb stores in-frame clones only, minus some. This sample's clone table lists more than 30,000 clones. Specimen: PBMCs. The receptors derive from a man aged 40-55 years in good health and CMV-seropositive.

The genes are TRBV5-1 and TRBJ1-1; possible D gene TRBD1, 6 bases. Trimming took 0 bases from V and 2 from J, leaving 8 bases between them. Per germline, CDR1 SGHRS and CDR2 YFSETQ. This CDR3 contains 14 residues. As DNA, the CDR3 is TGCGCCAGCAGCTTGGACAGGGTCAACACTGAAGCTTTCTTT. As protein: CASSLDRVNTEAFF.

The V call is TRBV7-6, the J call TRBJ2-7, with D maybe TRBD2 (6 bases). The CDR3 totals 14 residues. Deletions cut 1 base from V and 2 bases from J, with 9 bases between. CDR1 and CDR2 from the germline V gene are SGHVS and FNYEAQ. CDR3 amino acids: CASSLDAGPYEQYF. The CDR3 DNA reads as TGTGCCAGCAGCTTAGATGCGGGACCCTACGAGCAGTACTTC. The full variable domain, completed using reference TRBV7-6 and TRBJ2-7, is GAGVSQSPRYKVTKRGQDVALRCDPISGHVSLYWYRQALGQGPEFLTYFNYEAQQDKSGLPNDRFSAERPEGSISTLTIQRTEQRDSAMYRCASSLDAGPYEQYFGPGTRLTVT.

The V gene is TRBV7-3, the J gene TRBJ2-1; 13 bases are shared with TRBD2. Losses at the gene ends were 5 bases for V and 9 bases for J; bases not matched to a gene: 7. The CDR3 consists of 15 residues. Germline CDR1 and CDR2: SGHTA and FQGTGA. This CDR3 reads CASSPTSGRALEQFF. CDR3 nucleotides: TGTGCCAGCAGCCCCACTAGCGGGAGGGCCCTTGAGCAGTTCTTC.

The chain joins TRBV2 to TRBJ2-1; TRBD1 aligns across 11 bases. The CDR3 covers 16 residues. Germline V gene data show CDR1 as SNHLY and CDR2 as FYNNEI. J lost 6 bases, V lost 5 bases, and 9 bases had no gene match. CDR3 sequence reads: CASSLDPGQGGNEQFF. CDR3 sequence (DNA): TGTGCCAGCAGTCTCGACCCGGGACAGGGGGGCAATGAGCAGTTCTTC.

Here the CDR3 DNA reads TGTGCCAGCAGTGAATCAGGGCCCGGGCAGCCCCAGCATTTT. It translates to CASSESGPGQPQHF. The rearrangement links TRBV6-1 to TRBJ1-5, with D perhaps TRBD1 (5 bases). CDR1 is MNHNS, CDR2 SASEGT, per germline. CDR3 size: 14 residues. Trimming removed 2 bases at V and 7 bases at J, with 12 bases between.